This T cell receptor beta chain was captured in a study of blood T cells in healthy people across ages. This CDR3 has 12 residues. The germline V gene has CDR1 MGHDK and CDR2 SYGVNS. V gave up 3 bases and J gave up 4 bases, with 6 bases separating them. This clonotype occurred many times. Its antigen remains unidentified. Next came a second PCR, run for about 7 to 12 cycles, which used a sample-barcoded 5' primer along with a J-beta primer mix. Each cDNA molecule received a tag from a template-switch adaptor that had 12 random nucleotides. Via MiXCR, TCRdb re-called the 5' RACE reads, giving one row per CDR3 protein. The sample holds roughly 1.7 million distinct CDR3 sequences, around 36% seen once. Study results and caveats: Diversity estimated from one million T cells was considered an underestimate.

This TCR came from a young woman in good health. Material for sequencing was blood. This rearrangement joins TRBV25-1 to TRBJ2-5; D remains ambiguous. The chain's CDR3 is CASSEFRETQYF. Here the CDR3 DNA reads TGTGCCAGCAGTGAGTTTAGAGAGACCCAGTACTTC.